These T cell receptor beta chains were read from a single sample in a study of beta chain features in type 1 diabetes. Libraries were prepared by immunoSEQ multiplex PCR; TCRdb keeps only in-frame clonotypes and omits some of them. The top ten hold roughly 0.016% of the sample, which has about 340,000 clones, roughly 13% seen once. The sequencing input was naive CD4+ T cells from blood. The receptor set was obtained from a woman aged 18 to 35 with type 1 diabetes. Each CDR3 is given with its conserved first and last residue. D genes are given only for firm matches. Expanded clones are given a class, and other clones once, few, many or no size at all.

cdr3_length d_call j_call v_call clone_size cdr3_nt cdr3_aa
15 . TRBJ2-3 TRBV7-2 . TGTGCCAGCAGCTCGAGCCCTAGCGCCACAGATACGCAGTATTTT CASSSSPSATDTQYF
17 TRBD1 TRBJ1-2 TRBV7-9 . TGTGCCAGCAGCCAACGATTCGGACAGGGGGGTAACTATGGCTACACCTTC CASSQRFGQGGNYGYTF
15 . TRBJ2-5 TRBV19 . TGTGCCAGTAGTATTGGACGGGGGGCACGGGAGACCCAGTACTTC CASSIGRGARETQYF
12 TRBD2 TRBJ2-5 TRBV7-6 . TGTGCCAGCTTGGGAGGGACTCCAATCCAGTACTTC CASLGGTPIQYF
15 TRBD2 TRBJ2-2 TRBV30 . TGTGCCTGTACCTTAGCGGGAGTTGGCGCCGGGGAGCTGTTTTTT CACTLAGVGAGELFF
14 . TRBJ2-1 TRBV7-8 . TGTGCCAGCAGCCCCCGATTGACGGGGGATAGAAAGTTCTTC CASSPRLTGDRKFF
15 . TRBJ2-3 TRBV19 few TGTGCCAGTACCGGACTACCGGCGGACACAGATACGCAGTATTTT CASTGLPADTDTQYF
16 . TRBJ2-2 TRBV11-2 few TGTGCCAGCAGCCCCTCTCTTATGGGGGGGCGCCGGGAGCTGTTTTTT CASSPSLMGGRRELFF
13 . TRBJ1-4 TRBV18 few TGTGCCAGCTCACCATGGGGAGACGAAAAACTGTTTTTT CASSPWGDEKLFF
12 . TRBJ2-1 TRBV5-1 . TGCGCCAGCAGCTTGGAAAGCGCGTCGCAGTTCTTC CASSLESASQFF
17 TRBD1 TRBJ2-1 TRBV18 few TGTGCCAGCTCACCTGTAACTGGGACAGGGGTCGGGAATGAGCAGTTCTTC CASSPVTGTGVGNEQFF
15 . TRBJ1-2 TRBV18 . TGTGCCAGCTCACCATCGACAGATCCCTACTATGGCTACACCTTC CASSPSTDPYYGYTF
15 TRBD1 TRBJ1-1 TRBV6-5 . TGTGCCAGCAGTTACGAGGGGGCGCGGTTCACTGAAGCTTTCTTT CASSYEGARFTEAFF
16 . TRBJ2-2 TRBV15 few TGTGCCACCAGCCCTCGGGACTGGGAGAACACCGGGGAGCTGTTTTTT CATSPRDWENTGELFF
13 . TRBJ1-2 TRBV5-4 few TGTGCCAGCAGCTTGGTTAGGCAGTCGGTGAGGACCTTC CASSLVRQSVRTF
15 TRBD1 TRBJ1-2 TRBV6-5 . TGTGCCAGCAGTTACTCGACAGGGTCTAACTATGGCTACACCTTC CASSYSTGSNYGYTF
11 . TRBJ2-3 TRBV18 few TGTGCCAGCTCCGAAACAACCCCCCAGTATTTT CASSETTPQYF
15 TRBD2 TRBJ2-1 TRBV6-5 . TGTGCCAGCAGACCACTAGCGGGAGGGGTCAATGAGCAGTTCTTC CASRPLAGGVNEQFF
13 . TRBJ1-2 TRBV6-5 few TGTGCCAGCAGTTACCGGGGGTCGGGAGGCTACACCTTC CASSYRGSGGYTF
16 . TRBJ2-1 TRBV7-8 few TGTGCCAGCAGCCCAGGCGGGGCGCTAAGTTACAATGAGCAGTTCTTC CASSPGGALSYNEQFF
15 TRBD2 TRBJ2-5 TRBV14 . TGTGCCAGCAGCCTTAGGACTAGCAGCCGGGAGACCCAGTACTTC CASSLRTSSRETQYF
15 . TRBJ1-1 TRBV5-1 few TGCGCCAGCAGCTTGCCGGTGGTAGGGGTAACTGAAGCTTTCTTT CASSLPVVGVTEAFF
15 . TRBJ2-2 TRBV7-2 . TGTGCCAGCAGCGGAGCCAGGGCGGATACCGGGGAGCTGTTTTTT CASSGARADTGELFF
15 TRBD2 TRBJ2-2 TRBV5-1 . TGCGCCAGCAGCTTCCGAGCGGGAGTCACCGGGGAGCTGTTTTTT CASSFRAGVTGELFF
15 . TRBJ1-2 TRBV7-9 . TGTGCCAGCAGCCAATTCCGGAGGGACCAGGATGGCTACACCTTC CASSQFRRDQDGYTF
13 . TRBJ2-3 TRBV29-1 . TGCAGCGTGAAGCGGCGACTCACAGATACGCAGTATTTT CSVKRRLTDTQYF
15 TRBD2 TRBJ2-1 TRBV6-6 . TGTGCCAGCAGCCCTACTAGCGGCTACTACAATGAGCAGTTCTTC CASSPTSGYYNEQFF
16 TRBD2 TRBJ2-3 TRBV5-1 few TGCGCCAGCCTTAAAGAGGCGGGAGGGCCAACAGATACGCAGTATTTT CASLKEAGGPTDTQYF
13 . TRBJ1-5 TRBV30 few TGTGCCTGGAGTGTAGAGGATAACCAGCCCCAGCATTTT CAWSVEDNQPQHF
14 . TRBJ1-1 TRBV5-4 . TGTGCCAGCAGCTTGAGGCAGGTCGGCACTGAAGCTTTCTTT CASSLRQVGTEAFF
14 . TRBJ2-5 TRBV19 . TGTGCCAGTAGTATAGGCCAGGCCCAAGAGACCCAGTACTTC CASSIGQAQETQYF
15 TRBD1 TRBJ2-1 TRBV27 . TGTGCCAGCAGTCGACGGGACAGAACCTACAATGAGCAGTTCTTC CASSRRDRTYNEQFF
16 TRBD1 TRBJ2-5 TRBV7-2 . TGTGCCAGCAGCTTAGCGGTTGCAGGGGGCGCGGAGACCCAGTACTTC CASSLAVAGGAETQYF
14 TRBD2 TRBJ2-1 TRBV6-5 few TGTGCCAGCAGTGCGCTAGCGGGAGGTTACGAGCAGTTCTTC CASSALAGGYEQFF
13 . TRBJ1-2 TRBV27 few TGTGCCAGCAGAGCAACAGGGTTCTATGGCTACACCTTC CASRATGFYGYTF
14 TRBD2 TRBJ2-1 TRBV4-1 few TGCGCCAGCAGTCGGACTAGCGGTTACAATGAGCAGTTCTTC CASSRTSGYNEQFF
16 . TRBJ2-1 TRBV19 few TGTGCCAGTAGTATAGATGAATCAGGGGAGTACGATGAGCAGTTCTTC CASSIDESGEYDEQFF
16 TRBD2 TRBJ2-3 TRBV9 few TGTGCCAGCAGCGTCGGGCTAGCGGGAGGGCCAGATACGCAGTATTTT CASSVGLAGGPDTQYF
14 . TRBJ2-7 TRBV4-1 few TGCGCCAGCAGCCAACTCAGAGGGTTCCGCGAGCAGTACTTC CASSQLRGFREQYF
16 TRBD2 TRBJ2-1 TRBV30 . TGTGCCTGGAGTAGCGGGAGGTCGGACGCCTACAATGAGCAGTTCTTC CAWSSGRSDAYNEQFF
13 . TRBJ1-2 TRBV2 few TGTGCCAGCCGGAACATGGACTCCTATGGCTACACCTTC CASRNMDSYGYTF
16 TRBD2 TRBJ2-3 TRBV7-2 few TGTGCCAGCAGCCGAGGACTAGCGGAGGGCTCTTATACGCAGTATTTT CASSRGLAEGSYTQYF
17 TRBD2 TRBJ2-3 TRBV5-4 few TGTGCCAGCAGCTTGCGGCTAGCGGGAGGGGGTACAGATACGCAGTATTTT CASSLRLAGGGTDTQYF
15 . TRBJ2-5 TRBV2 . TGTGCCAGCAGAGCCTGGGGGGATATTGCAGAGACCCAGTACTTC CASRAWGDIAETQYF
13 TRBD1 TRBJ1-2 TRBV5-1 . TGCGCCAGCAGCTCGACAGGGATCACTGGCTACACCTTC CASSSTGITGYTF
12 . TRBJ1-2 TRBV28 few TGTGTCACGGGGGGTCTTGTCTATGGCTACACCTTC CVTGGLVYGYTF
12 . TRBJ2-7 TRBV11-2 few TGTGCCAGCAGCTTAGATAGATACGAGCAGTACTTC CASSLDRYEQYF
15 TRBD2 TRBJ2-1 TRBV15 few TGTGCCACCAGCAGAGATGCGGGAGGAGGCAATGAGCAGTTCTTC CATSRDAGGGNEQFF